This T cell receptor (beta chain) is drawn from a study of PD-1 blockade in classical Hodgkin lymphoma. Study findings and constraints: A reduction in baseline TCR diversity was reportedly seen in newly diagnosed patients relative to healthy donors.

Repertoires were generated with immunoSEQ multiplex PCR, while TCRdb's copy carries only in-frame clones and drops some. The table lists about 24,000 clones, 84% of them singletons. V lost 1 base and J lost 1, with 10 bases in between. The CDR3 has 15 amino acids. Germline V CDR1 and CDR2: MNHEY, SVGAGI. In every patient, relapse followed autologous stem cell transplantation, while exposure to brentuximab vedotin differed. Out of thawed PBMCs, magnetic negative selection purified CD4+ T cells. In regard to this clone: Its antigen remains unknown.

Sequences were derived from CD4+ T cells from blood, sampled at baseline. This receptor was identified in a human donor with classical Hodgkin lymphoma. The chain is built from TRBV6-5 and TRBJ2-5; D is perhaps TRBD2 (7 bases). The CDR3 region has the DNA TGTGCCAGCAGTTACTGGCGGGGGCCCCAAGAGACCCAGTACTTC. This sequence encodes CASSYWRGPQETQYF.